Below, 30 T cell receptor beta chains from the same sample are listed, as sequenced in a study of blood T cell repertoires in COVID-19. Measured with immunoSEQ multiplex PCR; TCRdb has only the in-frame clones, and not every one. The repertoire includes about 330,000 clones, over 75% of them detected once, and about 5% sits in the top ten. Specimen: PBMCs or T cells enriched from blood (not recorded which). These receptors all stem from a man aged 25 to 40 who had recovered from COVID-19.

The rearrangement links TRBV5-1 to TRBJ1-1, with a possible D match to TRBD1 (6 bases). Germline V CDR1 and CDR2: SGHRS, YFSETQ. The CDR3 covers 15 residues. Trimming cost V 4 bases and J 0 bases, with 13 bases left between them. Written as DNA, the CDR3 is TGCGCCAGCAGCCCAGAGGACAGCCTGAACACTGAAGCTTTCTTT. This sequence encodes CASSPEDSLNTEAFF.

This clone occurred a few times. This CDR3 is CASSVNVGNTEAFF. The CDR3, as DNA: TGTGCCAGCAGCGTAAATGTCGGGAACACTGAAGCTTTCTTT. This chain connects TRBV9 to TRBJ1-1; D remains unclear. CDR1 and CDR2 from the germline V gene are SGDLS and YYNGEE. V was shortened by 1 base and J by 1 base, with 8 bases between the two germline ends. This CDR3 region has 14 residues.

This clone has a single count. The chain links TRBV6-1 to TRBJ1-6, with TRBD1 as a possible D gene (5 bases). Germline V gene lookup returns CDR1 MNHNS and CDR2 SASEGT. CDR3 length: 16 residues. With 3 bases removed from V and 5 bases from J, the gap between germline ends came to 14 bases. CDR3 sequence (DNA): TGTGCCAGCAGTGAGGACATAAATTCGGATAATTCACCCCTCCACTTT. This codes for CASSEDINSDNSPLHF.

This clone was detected a few times. The same CDR3 can be traced to other DNA sequences in this sample. This chain connects TRBV5-1 to TRBJ2-7; D not certain. CDR3 length: 13 amino acids. Per germline, CDR1 SGHRS and CDR2 YFSETQ. Trimming removed 2 bases from V and 0 bases from J, with 6 bases in between. The CDR3 protein is CASSFTSSYEQYF. DNA of the CDR3: TGCGCCAGCAGCTTTACGAGCTCCTACGAGCAGTACTTC.

Regarding this clone: Sequence at one end of the junction differs from germline and may be a read error. The rearrangement uses TRBV11-2 and TRBJ2-5, with a tentative D call TRBD1 (6 bases). Germline CDR1 is SGHAT and CDR2 is FQNNGV. The CDR3 runs 15 residues. The CDR3 loop reads CASSLDDRLQETQYF. In nucleotides, the CDR3 is TGTGCCAGCAGCCTAGATGACAGGCTACAAGAGACCCAGTACTTC.

The table lists this clone with a count of one. The chain carries TRBV5-6 and TRBJ2-1; TRBD2 matches 7 bases. The V gene's germline CDR1 is SGHDT and CDR2 YYEEEE. V gave up 1 base and J gave up 3 bases; unmatched junction bases: 16. The CDR3 contains 19 residues. The chain's CDR3 is CASSLWGAGPSSYYNEQFF. In nucleotides, the CDR3 is TGTGCCAGCAGCTTGTGGGGAGCGGGGCCCAGCTCATACTACAATGAGCAGTTCTTC.

This sequence joins TRBV25-1 and TRBJ1-5; perhaps TRBD1 as D (6 bases). The CDR3 extends over 14 amino acids. Germline CDR1 is MGHDK and CDR2 is SYGVNS. Trimming removed 9 bases from V and 4 bases from J, with 16 bases in between. The CDR3 loop is CARLGALCNQPQHF. The CDR3 nucleotides are TGTGCCAGACTGGGGGCGCTTTGTAATCAGCCCCAGCATTTT.

This chain joins TRBV6-1 and TRBJ1-5, with D hard to call. The length of the CDR3 is 16 residues. Germline loops: CDR1 MNHNS, CDR2 SASEGT. Between the trimmed V and J ends, which lost 4 bases and 0 bases, there was a span of 13 bases. The CDR3 loop is CASSGDWADSNQPQHF. The DNA of the CDR3 is TGTGCCAGCAGTGGTGATTGGGCCGATAGCAATCAGCCCCAGCATTTT.

This chain uses TRBV5-1 with TRBJ2-7; 7 positions match TRBD2. The CDR3 contains 16 residues. The germline gives CDR1 SGHRS, CDR2 YFSETQ. The trim removed 5 bases at V and 2 bases at J, leaving 13 bases unmatched. The CDR3 region has the DNA TGCGCCAGCAGTCCACCCACCTCCCGGGGGGCCTACGAGCAGTACTTC. It codes for CASSPPTSRGAYEQYF.

CDR3 protein: CASSLGLNGYTF. DNA of the CDR3: TGTGCCAGCAGTTTAGGGCTGAATGGCTACACCTTC. The chain is built from TRBV12-3 or TRBV12-4 and TRBJ1-2; no firm D call. V was cut by 1 base and J by 6 bases, with 6 bases left in between. This CDR3 is built from 12 residues.

The gene calls are TRBV4-1 and TRBJ2-7; D gene uncertain. This CDR3 contains 15 residues. The V end lost 1 base, the J end lost 4 bases, and 14 bases lay between the germline ends. Germline CDR1 is MGHRA and CDR2 is YSYEKL. CDR3 protein: CASSQGLGRTYEQYF. CDR3 nucleotides: TGCGCCAGCAGCCAAGGCCTAGGCCGAACGTACGAGCAGTACTTC.

The V call is TRBV5-6, the J call TRBJ2-7, with a possible D match to TRBD1 (5 bases). Germline CDR1 reads SGHDT; CDR2 reads YYEEEE. The ends were cut back, 0 bases at V and 0 bases at J, with 10 bases in the middle. This CDR3 has 15 amino acids. The CDR3 DNA reads TGTGCCAGCAGCTTGGACAGGCGTATCTCCTACGAGCAGTACTTC. It encodes CASSLDRRISYEQYF.

This clone appeared once. The V gene is TRBV7-3, the J gene TRBJ2-5; 10 bases are a match to TRBD2. CDR3 length: 14 residues. Looked up from germline, CDR1 is SGHTA and CDR2 is FQGTGA. V dropped 5 bases and J dropped 6; count of bases not matched to a gene: 6. Written as DNA, the CDR3 is TGTGCCAGCAGCCCTAGCGGGGGCGGGAAGACCCAGTACTTC. Its translation is CASSPSGGGKTQYF.

The chain employs TRBV7-9 and TRBJ1-2; no clear D gene. The CDR3 length is 12 residues. Per the germline V gene, CDR1 is SEHNR and CDR2 is FQNEAQ (reference sequence). Trimming removed 0 bases from V and 7 bases from J, with 6 bases in between. The CDR3 spells CASSLAAGGYTF. The CDR3, as DNA: TGTGCCAGCAGCTTAGCTGCGGGTGGCTACACCTTC.

Only a few counts were recorded for this clone. The chain combines TRBV5-1 with TRBJ2-1; maybe TRBD1 (6 bases). The V end lost 4 bases, the J end lost 5 bases, and 16 bases lay between the germline ends. Germline V lookup: CDR1 SGHRS, CDR2 YFSETQ. CDR3 length equals 15 residues. The CDR3 region is CASSPSDRDNNEQFF. As DNA, the CDR3 is TGCGCCAGCAGCCCATCGGACAGAGACAACAATGAGCAGTTCTTC.

The chain recombines TRBV30 with TRBJ2-3; 14 bases map to TRBD2. Germline CDR1 is GTSNPN and CDR2 is SVGIG (reference sequence). The length of the CDR3 is 14 residues. J was trimmed by 3 bases and V by 8 bases; bases with no gene match: 4. This CDR3 is CARGLAGGTDTQYF. The CDR3 DNA sequence: TGTGCCCGCGGACTAGCGGGGGGAACAGATACGCAGTATTTT.

The chain carries TRBV11-2 and TRBJ1-1, with D tentatively TRBD1 (6 bases). This CDR3 comprises 12 residues. Germline CDR1 and CDR2: SGHAT and FQNNGV. Trimming took off 7 bases at V and 10 bases at J, with 16 bases between the two ends. CDR3 protein: CASTLGGGPAFF. CDR3 DNA sequence: TGTGCCAGCACCCTAGGGGGGGGACCAGCTTTCTTT.

The V gene is TRBV28, the J gene TRBJ2-7; possible D gene TRBD1, 5 bases. Looked up from germline, CDR1 is MDHEN and CDR2 is SYDVKM. Trimming pared 9 bases from V and 2 bases from J, leaving 11 bases between. The CDR3 has 12 amino acids. The CDR3 here is CASQQAAYEQYF. For the CDR3, the DNA is TGTGCCAGTCAACAGGCAGCCTACGAGCAGTACTTC.

The chain employs TRBV2 and TRBJ1-6, with 9 bases aligning to TRBD1. There are 15 residues in the CDR3. Germline-derived CDR1 and CDR2 are SNHLY and FYNNEI. After removal of 6 bases from V and 8 bases from J, the junction contained 8 bases not matched to a gene. The CDR3 nucleotides are TGTGCCAGCAGCCCCTGGGACAGGGCGGATTCACCCCTCCACTTT. Translated: CASSPWDRADSPLHF.

The rearrangement joins TRBV28 to TRBJ2-3; 9 bases fit TRBD2. The CDR3 totals 16 residues. V gave up 5 bases and J gave up 3 bases; unmatched junction bases: 9. CDR1 is MDHEN and CDR2 is SYDVKM in the germline V gene. DNA of the CDR3: TGTGCCAGCAGTCAACCGGGGGCGGGGGGGACAGATACGCAGTATTTT. Its protein is CASSQPGAGGTDTQYF.

The V and J genes are TRBV12-3 or TRBV12-4 and TRBJ1-1, with 8 bases identical to TRBD1. The CDR3 extends over 12 amino acids. With V trimmed by 5 bases and J by 11 bases, 7 bases remained unmatched. The CDR3 nucleotides are TGTGCCAGCAGTCGGACAGGGCGGGATGCTTTCTTT. This codes for CASSRTGRDAFF.

This clone was picked up one time. This chain's CDR3 is CASSAGRDSIRGEQFF. CDR3 in DNA: TGTGCCAGCAGTGCTGGGAGGGACTCAATACGTGGTGAGCAGTTCTTC. The gene calls are TRBV2 and TRBJ2-1; 7 bases agree with TRBD2. Germline V gene data show CDR1 as SNHLY and CDR2 as FYNNEI. V was pared by 4 bases and J by 9 bases, with 15 bases of the junction left unmatched. This CDR3 has 16 amino acids.

The rearrangement links TRBV5-5 to TRBJ2-2, with D possibly being TRBD2 (5 bases). The CDR3 runs to 15 residues. Looked up from germline, CDR1 is SGHKS and CDR2 is YYEKEE (reference sequence). V was clipped by 4 bases and J by 3 bases, with 13 bases between them. The CDR3 sequence is CASSHRKRDTGELFF. The CDR3, as DNA: TGTGCCAGCAGCCACAGAAAGAGGGACACCGGGGAGCTGTTTTTT.

V gene TRBV6-1 combines with J gene TRBJ1-5, with 9 bases that match TRBD1. The CDR3 consists of 16 residues. Germline V CDR1 and CDR2: MNHNS, SASEGT. V trimming: 2 bases; J trimming: 5 bases; junction bases outside the gene matches: 7. The CDR3 region is CASSEIPRQGDQPQHF. Here the CDR3 DNA reads TGTGCCAGCAGTGAAATTCCTAGACAGGGGGATCAGCCCCAGCATTTT.

V and J are TRBV28 and TRBJ1-5; D is ambiguous. Trimming shortened V by 3 bases and J by 11 bases, and 20 bases separated the two germline ends. The CDR3 sequence is 15 residues long. Germline V gene data show CDR1 as MDHEN and CDR2 as SYDVKM. The CDR3 bases are TGTGCCAGCAGTTTGGATCCCGGATCGGGTCGGGCCCAGCATTTT. Its protein product is CASSLDPGSGRAQHF.

V is TRBV6-5 and J is TRBJ2-1; TRBD2 might be the D (7 bases). In germline, CDR1 is MNHEY, CDR2 SVGAGI. This CDR3 spans 16 amino acids. V was trimmed by 4 bases and J by 3 bases, leaving 16 bases between them. The CDR3 DNA reads as TGTGCCAGCAGTTCCCCGCGAGGGGGGGTCTACAATGAGCAGTTCTTC. Protein: CASSSPRGGVYNEQFF.

V gene TRBV7-9 combines with J gene TRBJ2-5; TRBD1 matches at 9 bases. Germline V CDR1 and CDR2: SEHNR, FQNEAQ (reference sequence). This CDR3 spans 16 amino acids. Germline trimming cut 5 bases from V and 3 bases from J; bases unmatched to any gene: 10. The CDR3 nucleotides are TGTGCCAGCAGCAAGGTTCTTGGACAGGGGAAAGAGACCCAGTACTTC. Its translation is CASSKVLGQGKETQYF.

This clone was detected only once. The CDR3 DNA sequence: TGTGCCAGCAGTTTCCAACAGGGGGCTAATCAGCCCCAGCATTTT. Translating gives CASSFQQGANQPQHF. This chain links TRBV28 with TRBJ1-5, with 9 bases matching TRBD1. The CDR3 runs to 15 residues. The germline gives CDR1 MDHEN, CDR2 SYDVKM. Trimming cost V 3 bases and J 4 bases; bases outside gene matches: 4.

Only a few counts were recorded for this clone. The chain recombines TRBV19 with TRBJ1-3; possible D gene TRBD1, 6 bases. Germline loops: CDR1 LNHDA, CDR2 SQIVND (reference sequence). The CDR3 is made up of 15 amino acids. V was pared by 8 bases and J by 1 base, with 15 bases between. Written as DNA, the CDR3 is TGTGCCAGTGGAGACAGGCGACTATCTGGAAACACCATATATTTT. Its protein product is CASGDRRLSGNTIYF.

The chain joins TRBV30 to TRBJ1-1, with TRBD1 identical over 8 bases. J gave up 10 bases and V 0 bases, and 13 bases lay outside the gene matches. The CDR3 has 15 amino acids. Germline CDR1 and CDR2: GTSNPN and SVGIG (reference sequence). The CDR3 nucleotides are TGTGCCTGGAGTGTACTAGAGGGGGCAGGGGGCTTAGCTTTCTTT. The encoded protein is CAWSVLEGAGGLAFF.